These 29 T cell receptor beta chains were all obtained from the same sample, sequenced in a study of T cells in Graves' hyperthyroidism and ophthalmopathy (dated 2019 in TCRdb). The library came from multiplex PCR. Sequenced using an Illumina HiSeq 2000. TCR beta CDR3 regions were amplified from RNA transcripts. The first round of RT-PCR for the TCR CDR3 was performed with the HTBI primer set and the Qiagen OneStep RT-PCR kit. TCRdb cleaned the public reads at Q25 with fastp, built clones with MiXCR and kept in-frame beta chains. Records with the same CDR3 protein are collapsed into one entry carrying the most frequent genes and DNA. The sample table contains some 560,000 distinct CDR3 sequences; only one count was recorded for 12% to 15% of them. The ten biggest clones cover 14% of the sample. The sequenced material came from blood. All receptors come from a middle-aged woman with Graves' hyperthyroidism.

This clonotype has at least ten counts. The chain links TRBV18 to TRBJ2-7, with 14 bases lining up with TRBD2. The CDR3 length is 16 residues. J gave up 5 bases and V 4 bases, and 7 bases lay outside the gene matches. Germline loops: CDR1 KGHSH, CDR2 LQKENI. CDR3 in amino acids: CASSLRTSGRFDEQYF. The CDR3, as DNA: TGTGCCAGCTCACTACGGACTAGCGGGAGGTTTGACGAGCAGTACTTC.

This clonotype showed up just a few times. The chain recombines TRBV6-1 with TRBJ1-5; TRBD1 is a possible D gene (5 bases). With 8 bases removed from V and 5 bases from J, the gap between germline ends came to 10 bases. The CDR3 is 12 residues long. Germline-derived CDR1 and CDR2 are MNHNS and SASEGT. Here the CDR3 DNA reads TGTGCCAGCGGGAGAGGGGATCAGCCCCAGCATTTT. It yields the protein CASGRGDQPQHF.

Remarks on this clonotype: This CDR3 fails to terminate in the conserved phenylalanine or tryptophan, so it likely reflects a read error. This chain uses TRBV6-2 or TRBV6-3 with TRBJ1-2; the D is unclear. Germline V gene sequence: CDR1 MNHEY, CDR2 SVGEGT. The CDR3 is 13 amino acids. V lost 0 bases, J lost 4 bases, and 6 bases lay in between. The CDR3 protein is CASSYSLGYGYTS. DNA of the CDR3: TGTGCCAGCAGTTACTCGCTAGGCTATGGCTACACCTCC.

This clonotype was observed many times. The V and J genes are TRBV5-1 and TRBJ1-6; D unclear. The CDR3 is 14 amino acids. The germline V gene encodes CDR1 SGHRS and CDR2 YFSETQ. V was pared by 0 bases and J by 9 bases, with 10 bases between. This chain's CDR3 is CASSLVGIGSPLHF. CDR3 sequence (DNA): TGCGCCAGCAGCTTGGTAGGGATTGGTTCACCCCTCCACTTT.

Many counts were recorded for this clonotype. The V call is TRBV20-1, the J call TRBJ2-3; D unresolved. V lost 5 bases and J 2 bases, leaving 5 bases between the germline ends. The CDR3 consists of 11 residues. Germline V gene lookup returns CDR1 DFQATT and CDR2 SNEGSKA (reference sequence). The CDR3 loop reads CSASSTDTQYF. The CDR3, as DNA: TGCAGTGCTTCCTCCACAGATACGCAGTATTTT.

CDR3 sequence reads: CSARDVSGKVDTQYF. The CDR3 coding sequence is TGCAGTGCTAGAGACGTTAGCGGGAAGGTCGATACGCAGTATTTT. The chain combines TRBV20-1 with TRBJ2-3, with 8 positions matching TRBD2. CDR1 and CDR2 (germline): DFQATT, SNEGSKA (reference sequence). V lost 0 bases, J lost 6 bases, and 8 bases stayed unmatched. CDR3 length: 15 residues.

This clonotype was counted only a few times. The chain recombines TRBV12-3 or TRBV12-4 with TRBJ1-1; possible D gene TRBD1, 5 bases. This CDR3 is built from 14 residues. The ends were cut back, 3 bases at V and 5 bases at J, with 13 bases in the middle. The CDR3 region is CASSLSGLRTEAFF. The CDR3 region has the DNA TGTGCCAGCAGTTTGTCAGGGCTGAGAACTGAAGCTTTCTTT.

V gene TRBV2 combines with J gene TRBJ1-5; TRBD1 might be the D (5 bases). Trimming stripped 3 bases from V and 3 bases from J, with 12 bases between. The CDR3 covers 15 residues. Per the germline V gene, CDR1 is SNHLY and CDR2 is FYNNEI. The DNA for the CDR3 is TGTGCCAGCAGTGAGTGGACATCTGCCAATCAGCCCCAGCATTTT. Its protein product is CASSEWTSANQPQHF.

The chain has TRBV19 and TRBJ2-7; D may be TRBD2 (6 bases). Trimming took off 3 bases at V and 0 bases at J, with 12 bases between the two ends. There are 15 residues in the CDR3. Germline V gene lookup returns CDR1 LNHDA and CDR2 SQIVND (reference sequence). In DNA form, the CDR3 reads TGTGCCAGTAGTATTGGCGGGACCCTCTCCTACGAGCAGTACTTC. This translates into CASSIGGTLSYEQYF.

This clonotype was detected ten times or more. The chain is built from TRBV28 and TRBJ2-1, with a weak D call TRBD1 (6 bases). This CDR3 contains 17 residues. V dropped 1 base and J dropped 4 bases, with 17 bases sitting between them. CDR1 is MDHEN, CDR2 SYDVKM, per germline. The CDR3 loop is CASSLSTGTRGYNEQFF. CDR3 bases: TGTGCCAGCAGTTTATCAACCGGGACACGAGGATACAATGAGCAGTTCTTC.

This clonotype was counted many times. The rearrangement joins TRBV5-1 to TRBJ1-1, with a tentative D call TRBD1 (6 bases). Deletions cut 1 base from V and 1 base from J, with 14 bases between. Germline V gene sequence: CDR1 SGHRS, CDR2 YFSETQ. This CDR3 is built from 16 residues. CDR3 region: CASSLRGQGRNTEAFF. In nucleotides, the CDR3 is TGCGCCAGCAGCTTGCGGGGGCAGGGGCGGAACACTGAAGCTTTCTTT.

This clonotype appeared a few times. The chain has TRBV18 and TRBJ1-4; 7 nucleotides line up with TRBD1. Unmatched junction bases numbered 10, after V lost 3 bases and J lost 0 bases. Germline V lookup: CDR1 KGHSH, CDR2 LQKENI. The CDR3 length is 18 residues. CDR3 sequence: CASSPTGTAGTTNEKLFF. CDR3 nucleotides: TGTGCCAGCTCACCCACCGGGACAGCGGGGACAACTAATGAAAAACTGTTTTTT.

The V gene is TRBV6-2 or TRBV6-3, the J gene TRBJ2-1, with 9 bases lining up with TRBD2. Germline CDR1 MNHEY, CDR2 SVGEGT. The V and J ends lost 4 bases and 9 bases, in that order; junction bases with no gene match: 13. The CDR3 is made up of 16 amino acids. The CDR3 DNA sequence: TGTGCCAGCAGTTTCACCAGCGGGAGGAGTGGTAGTGAGCAGTTCTTC. Translating it yields CASSFTSGRSGSEQFF.

In this sample, this clonotype turned up many times. It may be a read error: a sequence one base away is much more abundant. CDR3 sequence reads: CASSLQENTGELFF. The CDR3 DNA reads as TGTGCCAGCAGTTTACAGGAGAACACCGGGGAGCTGTTTTTT. The V call is TRBV12-3 or TRBV12-4, the J call TRBJ2-2; D remains unclear. The CDR3 spans 14 residues. The germline V and J ends were trimmed by 2 bases and 1 base, with 5 bases remaining between them.

In its sample, this clonotype was seen a few times. V gene TRBV25-1 combines with J gene TRBJ1-1; D is possibly TRBD1 (5 bases). With 1 base removed from V and 5 bases from J, the gap between germline ends came to 20 bases. Per the germline V gene, CDR1 is MGHDK and CDR2 is SYGVNS. The CDR3 consists of 17 residues. The CDR3 reads CASSEFLMGPQGTEAFF. The CDR3 DNA reads TGTGCCAGCAGTGAATTTTTGATGGGACCCCAAGGGACTGAAGCTTTCTTT.

This clonotype was seen a few times. This could be a read error, since a much larger clone is one nucleotide away. The chain uses TRBV2 and TRBJ1-1, with D uncertain. Looked up from germline, CDR1 is SNHLY and CDR2 is FYNNEI. Trimming left V 8 bases short and J 10 bases short, with 14 bases between. The CDR3 contains 11 residues. CDR3 region: CASGPGSGAFF. For the CDR3, the DNA is TGTGCCAGCGGGCCGGGGTCTGGAGCTTTCTTT.

This clonotype was observed at least ten times. The germline gene is not matched at one end of the junction; a read error may be the cause. The chain links TRBV9 to TRBJ2-1, with 14 bases that match TRBD2. The CDR3 contains 16 residues. The germline V gene encodes CDR1 SGDLS and CDR2 YYNGEE. The CDR3 region has the DNA TGCGCCAGCAGCGTCGGACTAGCGGGAGGTTACAATGAGCAGTTCTTC. Translation gives CASSVGLAGGYNEQFF. Filled out from reference TRBV9 and TRBJ2-1, the complete variable domain reads DSGVTQTPKHLITATGQRVTLRCSPRSGDLSVYWYQQSLDQGLQFLIQYYNGEERAKGNILERFSAQQFPDLHSELNLSSLELGDSALYFCASSVGLAGGYNEQFFGPGTRLTVL.

This clonotype was observed at least ten times. The V and J genes are TRBV28 and TRBJ2-1, with 7 bases that match TRBD1. Germline V gives CDR1 MDHEN, CDR2 SYDVKM. The CDR3 runs 16 residues. The junction had 10 bases not matched to a gene; V was cut back by 2 bases and J by 6 bases. CDR3 amino acids: CASSLPTGVKGNEQFF. CDR3 nucleotides: TGTGCCAGCAGTTTACCCACAGGGGTTAAGGGCAATGAGCAGTTCTTC.

This clonotype was seen only a few times. This clone may be a read error of a much larger clone one base away. No conserved phenylalanine or tryptophan is present at the end of the CDR3, so a read error is the likely explanation. This rearrangement joins TRBV20-1 to TRBJ2-1; TRBD2 aligns across 12 bases. Unmatched junction bases numbered 9, after V lost 3 bases and J lost 6 bases. The germline CDR1 and CDR2 sequences are DFQATT and SNEGSKA (reference sequence). The CDR3 spans 16 residues. The CDR3 nucleotides read TGCAGTGCTAGCGAAAATCTAGCGGGAGGGCCCAATGAGCAGTTCCTC. This sequence encodes CSASENLAGGPNEQFL.

This clonotype was counted many times. The chain couples TRBV6-5 to TRBJ2-7, with 7 bases that match TRBD1. This CDR3 region has 13 residues. The germline V gene has CDR1 MNHEY and CDR2 SVGAGI. J gave up 3 bases and V 2 bases, and 1 base lay outside the gene matches. The CDR3 loop reads CASSYRDSYEQYF. The CDR3 bases are TGTGCCAGCAGTTACCGGGACAGCTACGAGCAGTACTTC.

This clonotype was seen ten or more times. This chain connects TRBV30 to TRBJ2-5, with 8 nucleotides matching TRBD2. This CDR3 spans 15 amino acids. Per germline, CDR1 GTSNPN and CDR2 SVGIG (reference sequence). V was clipped by 3 bases and J by 1 base; unmatched bases: 7. For the CDR3, the DNA is TGTGCCTGGAGCTTTGCGGGAGGACTCCAAGAGACCCAGTACTTC. It codes for CAWSFAGGLQETQYF.

This clonotype has more than one count but fewer than ten. The chain recombines TRBV20-1 with TRBJ2-7; D unresolved. V lost 6 bases to trimming and J lost 1 base, with 19 bases between them. The germline V gene encodes CDR1 DFQATT and CDR2 SNEGSKA (reference sequence). The CDR3 consists of 15 residues. Here the CDR3 DNA reads TGCAGTGCCCCCGGGTTAGGTCGAAGATCCTACGAGCAGTACTTC. Translated, it gives CSAPGLGRRSYEQYF.

This clonotype was seen a few times. The chain recombines TRBV5-1 with TRBJ2-2; the match to TRBD2 covers 11 bases. CDR1 and CDR2 (germline): SGHRS, YFSETQ. V gave up 2 bases and J gave up 6 bases; unmatched junction bases: 3. The CDR3 spans 15 residues. The CDR3 reads CASSLLAGEPGELFF. The CDR3 DNA follows: TGCGCCAGCAGCTTACTAGCGGGAGAACCCGGGGAGCTGTTTTTT.

This clonotype was picked up one time. Here the CDR3 reads CASSLGGVVDTQYF. For the CDR3, the DNA is TGTGCCAGCAGCCTAGGGGGGGTAGTAGATACGCAGTATTTT. V and J are TRBV7-8 and TRBJ2-3, with D tentatively TRBD2 (7 bases). V lost 5 bases and J 5 bases, leaving 14 bases between the germline ends. The germline gives CDR1 SGHVS, CDR2 FQNEAQ. This CDR3 has 14 residues.

This clonotype was counted only a few times. The CDR3 DNA reads as TGTGCCAGCAGCGTAGGGCTAGCGGGAGTGGTTGAGCAGTTCTTC. Protein sequence: CASSVGLAGVVEQFF. The rearrangement links TRBV9 to TRBJ2-1; 10 bases fit TRBD2. The CDR3 runs 15 residues. The ends lost 0 bases at V and 9 bases at J; junction bases unmatched: 6. Germline CDR1 and CDR2: SGDLS and YYNGEE.

This clonotype came up many times. This rearrangement joins TRBV24-1 to TRBJ2-1; D perhaps matches TRBD2 (5 bases). CDR1 and CDR2 from the germline V gene are KGHDR and SFDVKD. This CDR3 spans 14 amino acids. V was pared by 0 bases and J by 9 bases, with 11 bases between. CDR3 nucleotide sequence: TGTGCCACCAGTGATTTGTGGCAGAGCGGTGAGCAGTTCTTC. Residues: CATSDLWQSGEQFF.

This clonotype was detected many times. The rearrangement links TRBV11-2 to TRBJ2-3; D may be TRBD1 (5 bases). There are 16 residues in the CDR3. Trimming removed 4 bases at V and 2 bases at J, with 16 bases between. CDR1 is SGHAT and CDR2 is FQNNGV in the germline V gene. CDR3: CASSSRQRFNTDTQYF. CDR3 nucleotides: TGTGCCAGCAGCTCGAGACAGCGTTTTAACACAGATACGCAGTATTTT.

The chain joins TRBV7-9 to TRBJ2-3; D ambiguous. The CDR3 runs 13 residues. The V end lost 5 bases, the J end lost 6 bases, and 12 bases lay between the germline ends. Germline-derived CDR1 and CDR2 are SEHNR and FQNEAQ (reference sequence). CDR3 residues: CASSPTSVDTQYF. In nucleotides, the CDR3 is TGTGCCAGCAGCCCCACCTCGGTTGATACGCAGTATTTT.

Concerning this clonotype itself: A read error is possible here, since a much larger clone lies one base away. The V and J genes are TRBV6-5 and TRBJ1-1; 8 bases fit TRBD1. Germline CDR1 and CDR2: MNHEY and SVGAGI. V trimming: 6 bases; J trimming: 3 bases; junction bases outside the gene matches: 6. The CDR3 is 14 amino acids. The CDR3 is CASSHKTGDTEAFF. DNA for the CDR3: TGTGCCAGCAGCCATAAGACAGGGGACACTGAAGCTTTCTTT.